This T cell receptor beta chain was documented in a study of OX40 agonist ivuxolimab in advanced cancers. As for the study in general: Patients got intravenous ivuxolimab at 0.01 to 10 mg/kg every 2 weeks.

This clone was seen more than once but under ten times. V gave up 4 bases and J gave up 5 bases, with 12 bases separating them. Germline V gives CDR1 SGHRS, CDR2 YFSETQ. This CDR3 comprises 14 residues. TCRdb's table, derived via immunoSEQ multiplex PCR, lists solely in-frame clones and lacks some. Among under 80,000 clones listed, 88% were seen once. This receptor was taken from an adult with an advanced solid tumor such as melanoma, head and neck, liver or kidney cancer. The genes are TRBV5-1 and TRBJ2-2; D is perhaps TRBD1 (6 bases). Material: CD4+ or CD8+ T cells sorted from blood, obtained in a trial of the OX40 agonist ivuxolimab. The CDR3 loop reads CASSRLQGTGELFF. The CDR3 nucleotides are TGCGCCAGCAGCCGACTACAGGGAACCGGGGAGCTGTTTTTT.